This TCR beta chain was identified during a study of blood T cell repertoires in COVID-19. The table lists this clone with a count of one. Produced via immunoSEQ multiplex PCR; TCRdb's table is partial and in-frame only. The top ten hold around 4.5% of the sample, which has roughly 150,000 clones, 75% to 90% seen once. Germline V gene data show CDR1 as LNHNV and CDR2 as YYDKDF (reference sequence). V lost 0 bases and J lost 1, with 10 bases in between. The CDR3 covers 16 residues. Source material: PBMCs or T cells enriched from blood (not recorded which). The rearrangement links TRBV15 to TRBJ2-4; possible D gene TRBD1, 5 bases. The TCR originated in a middle-aged man who had recovered from COVID-19. This chain's CDR3 is CATSRDRVAAKNIQYF. Here the CDR3 DNA reads TGTGCCACCAGCAGAGACAGGGTGGCCGCCAAAAACATTCAGTACTTC.